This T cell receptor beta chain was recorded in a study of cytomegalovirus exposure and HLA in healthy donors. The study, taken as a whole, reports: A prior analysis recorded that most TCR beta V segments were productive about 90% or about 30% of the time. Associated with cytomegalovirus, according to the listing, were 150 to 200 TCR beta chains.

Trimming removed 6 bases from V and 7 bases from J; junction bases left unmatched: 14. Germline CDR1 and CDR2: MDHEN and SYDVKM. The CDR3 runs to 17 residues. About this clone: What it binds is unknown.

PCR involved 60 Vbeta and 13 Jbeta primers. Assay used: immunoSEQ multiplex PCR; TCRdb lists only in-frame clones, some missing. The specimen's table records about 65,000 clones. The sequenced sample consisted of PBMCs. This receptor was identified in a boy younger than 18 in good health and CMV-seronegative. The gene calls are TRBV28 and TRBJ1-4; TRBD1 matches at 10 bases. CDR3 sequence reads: CASSSPGQGNRGEKLFF. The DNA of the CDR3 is TGTGCCAGCAGCTCCCCGGGACAGGGGAATAGGGGTGAAAAACTGTTTTTT.